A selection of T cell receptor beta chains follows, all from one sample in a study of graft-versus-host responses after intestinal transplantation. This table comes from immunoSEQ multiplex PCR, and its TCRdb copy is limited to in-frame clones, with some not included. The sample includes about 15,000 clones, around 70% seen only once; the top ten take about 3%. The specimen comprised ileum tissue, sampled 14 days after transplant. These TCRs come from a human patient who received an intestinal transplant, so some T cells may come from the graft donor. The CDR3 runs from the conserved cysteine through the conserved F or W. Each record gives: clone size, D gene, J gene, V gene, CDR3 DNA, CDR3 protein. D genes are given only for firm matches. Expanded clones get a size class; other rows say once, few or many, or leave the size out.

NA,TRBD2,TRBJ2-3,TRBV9,TGTGCCAGCAGCGTAGTATTAGCGGGAGGAACGCAGTATTTT,CASSVVLAGGTQYF
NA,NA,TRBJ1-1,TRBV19,TGTGCCAGTAGTATACACAGCTATTTGAGAACAAACACTGAAGCTTTCTTT,CASSIHSYLRTNTEAFF
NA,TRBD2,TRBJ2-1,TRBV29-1,TGCAGCGTTGACGGCTTAGCGGGAGTCAATGAGCAGTTCTTC,CSVDGLAGVNEQFF
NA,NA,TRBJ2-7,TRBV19,TGTGCCAGTAGTATAGGCTCCGGGGGACAGCTTTCCTACGAGCAGTACTTC,CASSIGSGGQLSYEQYF
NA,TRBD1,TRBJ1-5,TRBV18,TGTGCCAGCTCACCTAACGCAGGGGGTCAGCCCCAGCATTTT,CASSPNAGGQPQHF
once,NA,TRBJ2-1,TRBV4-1,TGCGCCAGCAGCCTCGGGACTTACAATGAGCAGTTCTTC,CASSLGTYNEQFF
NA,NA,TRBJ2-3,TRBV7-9,TGTGCCAGCAGCCTAAACTCGGCAGGCCTTGGTGATACGCAGTATTTT,CASSLNSAGLGDTQYF
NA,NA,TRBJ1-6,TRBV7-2,TGTGCCAGCAGCCTTAATTCACCCCTCCACTTT,CASSLNSPLHF
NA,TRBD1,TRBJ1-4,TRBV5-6,TGTGCCAGCAGCTTGGGGACAGGGATTACTGAAAAACTGTTTTTT,CASSLGTGITEKLFF
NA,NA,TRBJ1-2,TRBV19,TGTGCCAGTAGTACGACGGGGAGGGGGGCCTATGGCTACACCTTC,CASSTTGRGAYGYTF
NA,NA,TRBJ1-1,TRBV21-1,TGTGCCAGCAGCCCCTACCCCCCTAGCGGGACTGAAGCTTTCTTT,CASSPYPPSGTEAFF
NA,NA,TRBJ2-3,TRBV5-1,TGCGCCAGCAGCTTAGGTACTTTGGCAGATACGCAGTATTTT,CASSLGTLADTQYF
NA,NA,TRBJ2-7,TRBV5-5,TGTGCCAGCAGCTTGGAGTGGGGAAGCTACGAGCAGTACTTC,CASSLEWGSYEQYF
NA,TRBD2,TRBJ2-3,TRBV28,TGTGCCAGCAGTTTACCCGACGGACTAGCGGGGCTCCTGGGGCCAGATACGCAGTATTTT,CASSLPDGLAGLLGPDTQYF
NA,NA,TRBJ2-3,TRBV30,TGTGCCTGGAGGGGGAATAGTAGGGCAGATACGCAGTATTTT,CAWRGNSRADTQYF
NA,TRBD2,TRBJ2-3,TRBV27,TGTGCCAGCATAGCGGGAGGCACAGATACGCAGTATTTT,CASIAGGTDTQYF
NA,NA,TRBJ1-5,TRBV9,TGTGCCAGCAGCCCCTCAGCGGGAAGTCAGCCCCAGCATTTT,CASSPSAGSQPQHF
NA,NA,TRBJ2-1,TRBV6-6,TGTGCCAGCACCCTCGGGGGCAAGCAGTTCTTC,CASTLGGKQFF
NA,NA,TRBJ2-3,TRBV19,TGTGCCAGTAATCAACAGGCAGGGAGCACAGATACGCAGTATTTT,CASNQQAGSTDTQYF
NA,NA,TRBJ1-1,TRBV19,TGTGCCAGTAGTCGGGGTACTGAAGCTTTCTTT,CASSRGTEAFF
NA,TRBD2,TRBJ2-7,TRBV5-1,TGCGCCAGCAGCTCACTAGCGGGAGTATACGAGCAGTACTTC,CASSSLAGVYEQYF
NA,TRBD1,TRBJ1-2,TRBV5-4,TGTGCCAGCAGCCAGGTGGGACAGAACTATGGCTACACCTTC,CASSQVGQNYGYTF
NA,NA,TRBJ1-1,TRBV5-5,TGTGCCAGCAGCTTAAGGGGGTACACTGAAGCTTTCTTT,CASSLRGYTEAFF
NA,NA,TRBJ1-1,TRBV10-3,TGTGCCATCAGTGACCGGGGGGCTGAAGCTTTCTTT,CAISDRGAEAFF
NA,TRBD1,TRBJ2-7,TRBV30,TGTGCCTGGAGTGGGACAGGGGGGGGCGAGCAGTACTTC,CAWSGTGGGEQYF
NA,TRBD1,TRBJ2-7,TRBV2,TGTGCCAGCAGTGAAGCGACAGGGGGCATCTACGAGCAGTACTTC,CASSEATGGIYEQYF
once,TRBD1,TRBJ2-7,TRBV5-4,TGTGCCAGCAGCTCACCGGGGACAGGGGTCTCCTACGAGCAGTACTTC,CASSSPGTGVSYEQYF
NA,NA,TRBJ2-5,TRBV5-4,TGTGCCAGCGCCGGAGGGGGGGAGACCCAGTACTTC,CASAGGGETQYF
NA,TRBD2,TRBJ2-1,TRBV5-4,TGTGCCAGCCATGATAGCGGGACATACAATGAGCAGTTCTTC,CASHDSGTYNEQFF
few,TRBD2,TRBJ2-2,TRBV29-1,TGCAGCGTTGAGGCGGGAGCCCACACCGGGGAGCTGTTTTTT,CSVEAGAHTGELFF
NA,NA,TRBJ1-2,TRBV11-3,TGTGCCAGCAACCTTAGGGAATCCAGGGCCTATGGCTACACCTTC,CASNLRESRAYGYTF
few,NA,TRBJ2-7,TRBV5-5,TGTGCCAGCAGCCCAACTCTGACGTACGAGCAGTACTTC,CASSPTLTYEQYF
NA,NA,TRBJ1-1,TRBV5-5,TGTGCCAGCAGCTTGGAAGGGCTTGGCACTGAAGCTTTCTTT,CASSLEGLGTEAFF
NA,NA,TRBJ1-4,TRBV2,TGTGCCAGCAGTGAGTCGCTGGGACGAAATGAAAAACTGTTTTTT,CASSESLGRNEKLFF
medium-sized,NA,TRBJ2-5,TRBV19,TGTGCCAGTAGTATAGGGCGGGAGACCCAGTACTTC,CASSIGRETQYF
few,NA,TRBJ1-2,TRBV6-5,TGTGCCAGCAGTTACTCCGGGGATGGCTACACCTTC,CASSYSGDGYTF
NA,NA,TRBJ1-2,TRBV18,TGTGCCAGCTCACCCGATCGGGATTCCTATGGCTACACCTTC,CASSPDRDSYGYTF
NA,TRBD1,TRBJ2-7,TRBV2,TGTGCCAGCAGAGTAGAGGACAGGGGCTCCTACGAGCAGTACTTC,CASRVEDRGSYEQYF
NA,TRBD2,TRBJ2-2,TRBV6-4,TGTGCCAGCAGTGACGCTAGCGGGAACACCGGGGAGCTGTTTTTT,CASSDASGNTGELFF
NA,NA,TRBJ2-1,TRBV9,TGTGCCAGCAGCCCCCGGGATAGATCCTACAATGAGCAGTTCTTC,CASSPRDRSYNEQFF
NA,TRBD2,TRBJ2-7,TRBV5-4,TGTGCCAGCAGCCCAACCCCCATAGCGGGAGGTAGCTCCTACGAGCAGTACTTC,CASSPTPIAGGSSYEQYF
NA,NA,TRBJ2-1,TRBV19,TGTGCCAGTAGTTATCGAGGAGGTTACAATGAGCAGTTCTTC,CASSYRGGYNEQFF
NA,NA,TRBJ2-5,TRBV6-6,TGTGCCAGCAGTGCCCAAGAGACCCAGTACTTC,CASSAQETQYF
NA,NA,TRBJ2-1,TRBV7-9,TGTGCCAGCAGCCCTGGTAACTCCTACAATGAGCAGTTCTTC,CASSPGNSYNEQFF
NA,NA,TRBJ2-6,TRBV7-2,TGTGCCAGCAGCTTCGACAGGAGGGGGGCCAACGTCCTGACTTTC,CASSFDRRGANVLTF
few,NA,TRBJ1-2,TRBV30,TGTGCCTGGAGAGTAGCGGGGGGCGACTATGGCTACACCTTC,CAWRVAGGDYGYTF
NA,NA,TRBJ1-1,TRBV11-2,TGTGCCAGCAGCTTAGGTTCGGTTGAAGCTTTCTTT,CASSLGSVEAFF
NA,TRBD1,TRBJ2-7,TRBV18,TGTGCCAGCTCACCAACGGCCGGACAGGGGTACGAGCAGTACTTC,CASSPTAGQGYEQYF
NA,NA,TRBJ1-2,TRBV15,TGTGCCACCAGCAGAGATTTGGGTAAAGGGTATGGCTACACCTTC,CATSRDLGKGYGYTF
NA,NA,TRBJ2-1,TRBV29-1,TGCAGCGTTGAGCGAACCTACAATGAGCAGTTCTTC,CSVERTYNEQFF
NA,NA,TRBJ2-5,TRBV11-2,TGTGCCAGCAGCTGGGCAGAGACCCAGTACTTC,CASSWAETQYF
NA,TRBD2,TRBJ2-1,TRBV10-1,TGCGCCAGCAGTTTAGGAGACGGACTAGCGGGACCCCCCGATGAGCAGTTCTTC,CASSLGDGLAGPPDEQFF
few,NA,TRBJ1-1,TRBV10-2,TGCGCCAGCAGTGATTGGGGGCACTGGAACACTGAAGCTTTCTTT,CASSDWGHWNTEAFF
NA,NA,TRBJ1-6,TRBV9,TGTGCCAGCAGCGACCAAGGAATTAATTCACCCCTCCACTTT,CASSDQGINSPLHF
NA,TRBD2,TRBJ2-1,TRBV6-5,TGTGCCAGCAGTCTAAGCGGGGGCAATGAGCAGTTCTTC,CASSLSGGNEQFF
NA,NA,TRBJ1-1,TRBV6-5,TGTGCCAGCAGTTACGGGGAGGTGGTAAACACTGAAGCTTTCTTT,CASSYGEVVNTEAFF
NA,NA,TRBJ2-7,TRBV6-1,TGTGCCAGCAGTGATGGTCCCCCAAACCCAAAGCGGCAGTACTTC,CASSDGPPNPKRQYF
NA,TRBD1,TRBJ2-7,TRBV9,TGTGCCAGCAGCGTATCCGGGACAGGGTCTGGCGAGCAGTACTTC,CASSVSGTGSGEQYF
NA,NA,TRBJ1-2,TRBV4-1,TGCGCCAGCAGCCAAGATCGGTACGGAAACTATGGCTACACCTTC,CASSQDRYGNYGYTF
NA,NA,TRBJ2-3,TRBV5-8,TGTGCCAGCAGCTTAATTTGGGACACCAGCACAGATACGCAGTATTTT,CASSLIWDTSTDTQYF